This T cell receptor beta chain was obtained from a study of blood T cell repertoires in COVID-19. The repertoire was sequenced with immunoSEQ multiplex PCR; TCRdb's copy has only in-frame clones and lacks some. The sample includes about 370,000 clones, more than 80% of them seen just once. There are 14 residues in the CDR3. The V gene lost 1 base and the J gene lost 7 bases, with 10 bases spanning the gap. Looked up from germline, CDR1 is KGHSH and CDR2 is LQKENI. This rearrangement joins TRBV18 to TRBJ1-4; the D gene is possibly TRBD1 (5 bases). Sequenced: peripheral blood. This receptor was obtained from a woman under 40 with COVID-19, enrolled during active disease. CDR3 nucleotides: TGTGCCAGCTCACCACAGGGGAAGGGTGAAAAACTGTTTTTT. Protein product: CASSPQGKGEKLFF. Combining the CDR3 with reference TRBV18 and TRBJ1-4 gives the whole variable domain NAGVMQNPRHLVRRRGQEARLRCSPMKGHSHVYWYRQLPEEGLKFMVYLQKENIIDESGMPKERFSAEFPKEGPSILRIQQVVRGDSAAYFCASSPQGKGEKLFFGSGTQLSVL.